The 6 T cell receptor beta chains below were found in one sample sequenced in a study of beta chain features in type 1 diabetes. Points from the study as a whole: Significant though moderate, a shortening of TCRB CDR3s appeared in all four CD4+ subsets of Type 1 diabetes patients.

Every isolated RNA sample was fully reverse transcribed, so sequencing captured expressed TCRB transcripts. Sequencing used immunoSEQ multiplex PCR; TCRdb keeps in-frame clones, though not all of them. The table has approximately 730,000 clones, around an eighth seen once. No antigens are known for them. The material sequenced was naive CD4+ T cells from blood. The receptors stem from a man aged 18-30 years with type 1 diabetes.

The chain is built from TRBV30 and TRBJ2-2; D might be TRBD2 (6 bases). There are 14 residues in the CDR3. From germline, CDR1 is GTSNPN and CDR2 SVGIG (reference sequence). V lost 4 bases and J 4 bases, leaving 13 bases between the germline ends. The DNA for the CDR3 is TGTGCCTGGACCCCCGGACTACCCACCGGGGAGCTGTTTTTT. It codes for CAWTPGLPTGELFF.

J is TRBJ1-3 and V is TRBV10-3, with a tentative D call TRBD1 (5 bases). This CDR3 contains 15 residues. V shed 0 bases and J shed 4 bases, with 10 bases lying between them. Germline lookup yields CDR1 ENHRY and CDR2 SYGVKD. CDR3 sequence (DNA): TGTGCCATCAGTGAGTCGCAGGGTACAGGAAACACCATATATTTT. Amino acids: CAISESQGTGNTIYF.

Note on this clone: The sample contains more than one DNA sequence encoding this CDR3. This chain connects TRBV20-1 to TRBJ1-1; D call uncertain. Germline V CDR1 and CDR2: DFQATT, SNEGSKA (reference sequence). CDR3 length equals 11 residues. Trimming cost V 0 bases and J 2 bases, with 1 base left between them. The CDR3 loop is CSARDNTEAFF. For the CDR3, the DNA is TGCAGTGCTAGAGACAACACTGAAGCTTTCTTT.

This clone was detected a few times. This rearrangement joins TRBV30 to TRBJ1-3; D not certain. Between the trimmed V and J ends, which lost 1 base and 8 bases, there was a span of 9 bases. Germline V gene lookup returns CDR1 GTSNPN and CDR2 SVGIG (reference sequence). The CDR3 covers 12 residues. Here the CDR3 reads CAWSASRDTIYF. The CDR3 DNA reads TGTGCCTGGAGTGCCTCGCGGGACACCATATATTTT.

This clone was detected a few times. The sample contains more than one DNA sequence encoding this CDR3. The chain joins TRBV7-9 to TRBJ1-1, with 7 bases aligning to TRBD1. The CDR3 loop spans 13 amino acids. Unmatched junction bases numbered 0, after V lost 1 base and J lost 4 bases. The V gene's germline CDR1 is SEHNR and CDR2 FQNEAQ (reference sequence). CDR3 region: CASSLDRGTEAFF. Written as DNA, the CDR3 is TGTGCCAGCAGCTTAGACAGGGGCACTGAAGCTTTCTTT.

This clone was counted between two and nine times. The chain joins TRBV6-6 to TRBJ2-7; D is ambiguous. Trimming stripped 0 bases from V and 3 bases from J, with 9 bases between. CDR3 length: 14 amino acids. Per germline, CDR1 MNHNY and CDR2 SVGAGI (reference sequence). CDR3 protein: CASSYSLGNYEQYF. The CDR3 bases are TGTGCCAGCAGTTACTCACTGGGGAACTACGAGCAGTACTTC.